Following are 21 T cell receptor beta chains from one sample sequenced in a study of control samples from healthy donors and cancer patients. TCRdb's table, derived via immunoSEQ multiplex PCR, lists solely in-frame clones and lacks some. The table includes over 150,000 clones, 94% detected once. The specimen sequenced was blood. The source of these receptors is a woman aged 18-29 years in good health.

This chain connects TRBV24-1 to TRBJ1-1; tentative D call: TRBD1 (6 bases). Germline-derived CDR1 and CDR2 are KGHDR and SFDVKD. V gave up 9 bases and J gave up 2 bases, with 6 bases separating them. The CDR3 sequence is 11 residues long. The CDR3 spells CATGTNTEAFF. The CDR3 nucleotides read TGTGCCACCGGGACAAACACTGAAGCTTTCTTT.

The CDR3 loop reads CASSQDYPSGNYNEQFF. The CDR3 DNA follows: TGCGCCAGCAGCCAAGATTATCCTAGCGGTAATTACAATGAGCAGTTCTTC. The chain has TRBV4-3 and TRBJ2-1, with 7 bases matching TRBD2. This CDR3 spans 17 amino acids. Losses at the gene ends were 0 bases for V and 4 bases for J; bases not matched to a gene: 9. Germline loops: CDR1 LGHNA, CDR2 YSLEER.

The rearrangement links TRBV7-2 to TRBJ1-1; D perhaps matches TRBD1 (5 bases). From germline, CDR1 is SGHTA and CDR2 FQGNSA. The CDR3 contains 14 residues. Trimming removed 5 bases at V and 1 base at J, with 11 bases between. The CDR3 DNA sequence: TGTGCCAGCAGCGCGACAGTGGGGAACACTGAAGCTTTCTTT. Encoded protein: CASSATVGNTEAFF.

This clone was recorded once. The CDR3 reads CASSFMKHTEQFF. The CDR3 DNA follows: TGTGCCAGCAGCTTCATGAAGCACACTGAGCAGTTCTTC. This chain connects TRBV7-9 to TRBJ2-1, with no clear D. The germline V gene encodes CDR1 SEHNR and CDR2 FQNEAQ (reference sequence). V was shortened by 3 bases and J by 9 bases, with 12 bases between the two germline ends. The CDR3 runs 13 residues.

V usage is TRBV7-6 and J usage is TRBJ1-1; D perhaps matches TRBD1 (6 bases). Looked up from germline, CDR1 is SGHVS and CDR2 is FNYEAQ. The CDR3 contains 13 residues. The V gene lost 5 bases and the J gene lost 2 bases, with 9 bases spanning the gap. The CDR3 sequence: CASSPGHNTEAFF. CDR3 DNA sequence: TGTGCCAGCAGCCCGGGACACAACACTGAAGCTTTCTTT. Variable domain in full (rest from reference TRBV7-6 and TRBJ1-1): GAGVSQSPRYKVTKRGQDVALRCDPISGHVSLYWYRQALGQGPEFLTYFNYEAQQDKSGLPNDRFSAERPEGSISTLTIQRTEQRDSAMYRCASSPGHNTEAFFGQGTRLTVV.

The CDR3 DNA reads TGCGCCAGCAGTGAGTCCCCCCCTTCAGGGAATACGCAGTATTTT. It yields the protein CASSESPPSGNTQYF. This chain joins TRBV10-2 and TRBJ2-3; perhaps TRBD1 as D (5 bases). The CDR3 contains 15 residues. Germline V lookup: CDR1 WSHSY, CDR2 SAAADI. Trimming left V 0 bases short and J 7 bases short, with 14 bases between.

This sequence joins TRBV5-6 and TRBJ1-1, with a weak D call TRBD1 (6 bases). Deletions cut 0 bases from V and 6 bases from J, with 9 bases between. CDR1 SGHDT and CDR2 YYEEEE come from the germline V gene. The CDR3 totals 13 residues. In DNA, the CDR3 is TGTGCCAGCAGCTTGGGGGGGCAGCCTGAAGCTTTCTTT. This gives the protein CASSLGGQPEAFF.

Details on this clone: At one end, the junction sequence differs from germline, possibly due to a read error. This chain uses TRBV7-7 with TRBJ2-5; 10 nucleotides align to TRBD2. CDR1 and CDR2 from the germline V gene are SSHAT and FNYEAQ (reference sequence). The CDR3 extends over 16 amino acids. The CDR3 here is CASSLETSGAGETQYF. The CDR3, as DNA: TGTGCTAGCAGCTTGGAAACTAGCGGGGCCGGAGAGACCCAGTACTTC.

Only a few counts were recorded for this clone. Other DNA sequences in this sample translate to the same CDR3. The V and J genes are TRBV6-5 and TRBJ1-2; a possible D gene is TRBD1 (5 bases). The ends were cut back, 6 bases at V and 3 bases at J, with 11 bases in the middle. The V gene's germline CDR1 is MNHEY and CDR2 SVGAGI. The CDR3 length is 13 residues. The DNA of the CDR3 is TGTGCCAGCAGCCAGGGCGCAGACTATGGCTACACCTTC. This sequence encodes CASSQGADYGYTF.

The J gene is TRBJ1-2, the V gene TRBV9; D is unresolved. Trimming left V 3 bases short and J 4 bases short, with 7 bases between. This CDR3 contains 12 residues. Looked up from germline, CDR1 is SGDLS and CDR2 is YYNGEE. Here the CDR3 DNA reads TGTGCCAGCAGCGACACTTCCTATGGCTACACCTTC. Translating gives CASSDTSYGYTF.

The genes are TRBV27 and TRBJ2-1; TRBD1 matches at 7 bases. The V gene end was trimmed by 2 bases and the J gene end by 0 bases; junction bases not matched to a gene: 1. Germline lookup yields CDR1 MNHEY and CDR2 SMNVEV (reference sequence). The CDR3 is made up of 15 amino acids. Here the CDR3 DNA reads TGTGCCAGCAGTTTACGGGACAGCTCCTACAATGAGCAGTTCTTC. It codes for CASSLRDSSYNEQFF.

The genes are TRBV19 and TRBJ2-2; 7 nucleotides align to TRBD2. The length of the CDR3 is 16 residues. Germline assignment: CDR1 LNHDA and CDR2 SQIVND (reference sequence). With V trimmed by 2 bases and J by 3 bases, 6 bases remained unmatched. The CDR3 loop reads CASSIIGGWDTGELFF. CDR3 in DNA: TGTGCCAGTAGTATAATCGGGGGGTGGGACACCGGGGAGCTGTTTTTT.

V gene TRBV21-1 combines with J gene TRBJ1-5. TRBV21-1 is designated a pseudogene. The CDR3 covers 14 residues. The CDR3, as DNA: TGTGCCAGCGCCCCCGGCAGTCCCAATCAGCCCCAGCATTTT. Its protein product is CASAPGSPNQPQHF.

V and J are TRBV6-5 and TRBJ2-7; TRBD2 aligns across 8 bases. CDR1 and CDR2 (germline): MNHEY, SVGAGI. The CDR3 totals 14 residues. V was pared by 10 bases and J by 1 base, with 9 bases of the junction left unmatched. The CDR3 bases are TGTGCCACCGGGGGGCGGGAGGTATCCTACGAGCAGTACTTC. This codes for CATGGREVSYEQYF.

This rearrangement joins TRBV6-5 to TRBJ2-7; D ambiguous. The CDR3 contains 11 residues. V lost 0 bases and J 6 bases, leaving 3 bases between the germline ends. CDR1 is MNHEY, CDR2 SVGAGI, per germline. DNA of the CDR3: TGTGCCAGCAGTTACTCGACCGAGCAGTACTTC. This encodes CASSYSTEQYF.

The count of this clone is one. V is TRBV11-2 and J is TRBJ1-2; no definite D call. Trimming stripped 5 bases from V and 4 bases from J, with 8 bases between. The germline V gene has CDR1 SGHAT and CDR2 FQNNGV. The CDR3 contains 12 residues. CDR3 DNA: TGTGCCAGCAGCCAGGTTACCTATGGCTACACCTTC. This sequence encodes CASSQVTYGYTF.

This chain links TRBV29-1 with TRBJ1-2; 12 nucleotides line up with TRBD1. This CDR3 has 14 residues. With V trimmed by 4 bases and J by 8 bases, 8 bases remained unmatched. CDR1 and CDR2 from the germline V gene are SQVTM and ANQGSEA. As DNA, the CDR3 is TGCAGCGTTGGCGGGACAGGGGGCGGTCGAGGCTACACCTTC. This gives the protein CSVGGTGGGRGYTF.

The chain has TRBV5-1 and TRBJ1-5; D possibly corresponds to TRBD1 (5 bases). The V gene lost 4 bases and the J gene lost 1 base, with 12 bases spanning the gap. CDR1 and CDR2 from the germline V gene are SGHRS and YFSETQ. The CDR3 has 15 amino acids. CDR3 region: CASSPLGGSNQPQHF. The CDR3 coding sequence is TGCGCCAGCAGCCCCTTGGGGGGGAGCAATCAGCCCCAGCATTTT.

The chain links TRBV4-2 to TRBJ1-1; 7 positions match TRBD1. Per the germline V gene, CDR1 is LGHNA and CDR2 is YNFKEQ. The CDR3 loop spans 15 amino acids. Trimming cost V 0 bases and J 2 bases; bases outside gene matches: 3. The CDR3 bases are TGTGCCAGCAGCCAAGAAGGGACAGCCAACACTGAAGCTTTCTTT. This gives the protein CASSQEGTANTEAFF.

The J gene is TRBJ2-5, the V gene TRBV7-2; D unclear. The CDR3 is 13 amino acids. Germline-derived CDR1 and CDR2 are SGHTA and FQGNSA. The V gene lost 2 bases and the J gene lost 2 bases, with 6 bases spanning the gap. The CDR3 DNA reads TGTGCCAGCAGCTTATTGGTACAAGAGACCCAGTACTTC. Translation gives CASSLLVQETQYF.

The rearrangement uses TRBV27 and TRBJ1-6; TRBD1 is a possible D gene (5 bases). CDR3 size: 15 residues. Trimming shortened V by 0 bases and J by 7 bases, and 10 bases separated the two germline ends. CDR1 is MNHEY, CDR2 SMNVEV, per germline (reference sequence). The CDR3 protein is CASSLSAGWNSPLHF. CDR3 sequence (DNA): TGTGCCAGCAGTTTATCGGCAGGGTGGAATTCACCCCTCCACTTT.